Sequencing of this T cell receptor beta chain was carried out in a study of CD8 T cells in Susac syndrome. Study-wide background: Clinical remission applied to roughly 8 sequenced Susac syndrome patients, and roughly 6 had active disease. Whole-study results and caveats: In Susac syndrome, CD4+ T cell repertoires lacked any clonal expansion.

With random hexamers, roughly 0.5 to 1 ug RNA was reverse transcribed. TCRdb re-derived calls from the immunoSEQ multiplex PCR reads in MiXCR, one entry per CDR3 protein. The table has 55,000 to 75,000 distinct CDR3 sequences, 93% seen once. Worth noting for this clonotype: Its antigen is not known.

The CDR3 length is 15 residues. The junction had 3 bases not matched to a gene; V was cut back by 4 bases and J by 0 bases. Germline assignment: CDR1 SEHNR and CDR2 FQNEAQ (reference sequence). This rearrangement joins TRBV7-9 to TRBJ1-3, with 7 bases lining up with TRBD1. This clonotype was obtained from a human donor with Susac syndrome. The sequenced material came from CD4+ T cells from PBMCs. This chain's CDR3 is CASSSGTASGNTIYF. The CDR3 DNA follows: TGTGCCAGCAGCTCCGGGACAGCCTCTGGAAACACCATATATTTT.